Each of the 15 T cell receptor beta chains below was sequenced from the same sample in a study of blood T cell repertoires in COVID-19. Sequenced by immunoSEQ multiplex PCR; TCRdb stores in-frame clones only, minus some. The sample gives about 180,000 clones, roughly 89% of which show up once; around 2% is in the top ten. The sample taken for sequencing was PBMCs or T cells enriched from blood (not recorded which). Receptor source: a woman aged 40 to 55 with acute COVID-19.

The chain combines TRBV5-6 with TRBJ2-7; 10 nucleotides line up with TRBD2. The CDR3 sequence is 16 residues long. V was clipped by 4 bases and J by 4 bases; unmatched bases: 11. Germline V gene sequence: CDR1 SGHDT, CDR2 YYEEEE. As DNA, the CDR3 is TGTGCCAGCAGCCCGATCCTAGCGGGAGAGGGATACGAGCAGTACTTC. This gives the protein CASSPILAGEGYEQYF.

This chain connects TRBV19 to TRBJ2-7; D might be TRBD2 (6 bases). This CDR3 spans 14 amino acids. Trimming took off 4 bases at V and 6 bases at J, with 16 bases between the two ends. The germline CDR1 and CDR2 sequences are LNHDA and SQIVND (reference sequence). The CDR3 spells CASSTWGRGSEQYF. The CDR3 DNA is TGTGCCAGTAGTACCTGGGGACGGGGGAGCGAGCAGTACTTC.

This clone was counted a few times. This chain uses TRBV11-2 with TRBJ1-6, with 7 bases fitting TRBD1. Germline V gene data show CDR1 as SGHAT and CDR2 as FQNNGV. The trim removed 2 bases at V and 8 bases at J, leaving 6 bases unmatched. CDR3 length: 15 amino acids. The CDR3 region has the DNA TGTGCCAGCAGCTTACCCCAGGGGGGTTATTCACCCCTCCACTTT. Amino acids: CASSLPQGGYSPLHF.

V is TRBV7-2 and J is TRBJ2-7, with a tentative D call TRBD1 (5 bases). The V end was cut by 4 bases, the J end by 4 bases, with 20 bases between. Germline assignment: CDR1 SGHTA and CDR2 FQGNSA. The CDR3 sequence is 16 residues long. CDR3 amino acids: CASSSVSATAGYEQYF. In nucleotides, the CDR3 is TGTGCCAGCAGCTCCGTATCTGCGACAGCCGGATACGAGCAGTACTTC.

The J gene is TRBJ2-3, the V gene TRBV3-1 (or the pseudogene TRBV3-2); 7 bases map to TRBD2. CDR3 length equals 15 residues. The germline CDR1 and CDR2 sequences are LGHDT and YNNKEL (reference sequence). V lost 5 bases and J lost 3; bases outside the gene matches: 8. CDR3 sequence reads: CASSSGGGRTDTQYF. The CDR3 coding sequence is TGTGCCAGCAGCTCTGGGGGGGGTCGGACAGATACGCAGTATTTT.

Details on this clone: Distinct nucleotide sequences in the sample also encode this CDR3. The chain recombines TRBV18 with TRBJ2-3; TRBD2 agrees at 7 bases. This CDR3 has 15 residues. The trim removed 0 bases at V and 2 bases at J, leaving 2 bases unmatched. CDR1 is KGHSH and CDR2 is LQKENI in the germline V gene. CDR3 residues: CASSPPGGSTDTQYF. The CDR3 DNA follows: TGTGCCAGCTCACCACCGGGAGGGTCCACAGATACGCAGTATTTT.

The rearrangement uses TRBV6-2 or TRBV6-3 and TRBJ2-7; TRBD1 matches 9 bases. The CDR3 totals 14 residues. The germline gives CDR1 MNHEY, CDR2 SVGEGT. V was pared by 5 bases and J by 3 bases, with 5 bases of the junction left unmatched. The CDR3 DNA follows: TGTGCCAGCAGTCGGACAGGGGAATACTACGAGCAGTACTTC. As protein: CASSRTGEYYEQYF.

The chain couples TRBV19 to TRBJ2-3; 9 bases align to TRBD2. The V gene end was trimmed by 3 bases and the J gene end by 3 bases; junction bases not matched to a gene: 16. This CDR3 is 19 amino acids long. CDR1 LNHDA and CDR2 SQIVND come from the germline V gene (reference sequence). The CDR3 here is CASSMNLLAGKWWTDTQYF. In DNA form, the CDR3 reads TGTGCCAGTAGTATGAATCTCCTAGCGGGAAAATGGTGGACAGATACGCAGTATTTT.

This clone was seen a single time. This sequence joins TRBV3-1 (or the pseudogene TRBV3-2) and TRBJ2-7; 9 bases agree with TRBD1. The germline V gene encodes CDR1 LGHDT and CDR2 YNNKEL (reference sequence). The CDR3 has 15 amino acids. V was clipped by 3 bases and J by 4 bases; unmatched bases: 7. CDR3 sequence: CASSHPGQGSYEQYF. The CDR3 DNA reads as TGTGCCAGCAGCCATCCGGGACAGGGATCTTACGAGCAGTACTTC.

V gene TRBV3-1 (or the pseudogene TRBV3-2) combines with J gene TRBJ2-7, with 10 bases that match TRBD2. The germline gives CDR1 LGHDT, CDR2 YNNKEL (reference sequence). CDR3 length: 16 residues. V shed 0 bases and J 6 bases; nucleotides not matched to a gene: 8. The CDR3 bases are TGTGCCAGCAGCCAAGATGGTAGCGGGAGGCCCGTCGAGCAGTACTTC. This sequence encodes CASSQDGSGRPVEQYF.

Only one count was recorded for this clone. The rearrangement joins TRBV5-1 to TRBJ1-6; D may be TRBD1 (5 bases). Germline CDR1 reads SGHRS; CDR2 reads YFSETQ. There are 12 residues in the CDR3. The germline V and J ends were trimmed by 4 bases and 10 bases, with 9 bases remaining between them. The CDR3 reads CASSKGESPLHF. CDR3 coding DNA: TGCGCCAGCAGCAAAGGGGAATCACCCCTCCACTTT.

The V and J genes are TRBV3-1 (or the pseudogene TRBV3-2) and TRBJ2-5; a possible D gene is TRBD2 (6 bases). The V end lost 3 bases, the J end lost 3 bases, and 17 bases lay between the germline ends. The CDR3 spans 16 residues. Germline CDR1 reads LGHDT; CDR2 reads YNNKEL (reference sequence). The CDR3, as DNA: TGTGCCAGCAGCCAGGACGGACTAACGGGGAAAGAGACCCAGTACTTC. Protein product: CASSQDGLTGKETQYF.

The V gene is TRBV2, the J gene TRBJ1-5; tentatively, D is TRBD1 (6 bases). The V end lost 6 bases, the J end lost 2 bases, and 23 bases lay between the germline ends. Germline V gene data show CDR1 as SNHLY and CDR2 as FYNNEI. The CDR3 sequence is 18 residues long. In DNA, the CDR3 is TGTGCCAGCAGAGGGGCGGGGGGCACCTCCTATGGCAATCAGCCCCAGCATTTT. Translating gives CASRGAGGTSYGNQPQHF.

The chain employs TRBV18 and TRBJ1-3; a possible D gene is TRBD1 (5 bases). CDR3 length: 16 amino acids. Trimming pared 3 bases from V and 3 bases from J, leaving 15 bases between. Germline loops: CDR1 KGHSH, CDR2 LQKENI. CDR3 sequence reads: CASSPSPRAIGNTIYF. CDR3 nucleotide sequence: TGTGCCAGCTCACCTTCCCCCAGGGCAATTGGAAACACCATATATTTT. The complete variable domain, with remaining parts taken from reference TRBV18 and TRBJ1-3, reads NAGVMQNPRHLVRRRGQEARLRCSPMKGHSHVYWYRQLPEEGLKFMVYLQKENIIDESGMPKERFSAEFPKEGPSILRIQQVVRGDSAAYFCASSPSPRAIGNTIYFGEGSWLTVV.

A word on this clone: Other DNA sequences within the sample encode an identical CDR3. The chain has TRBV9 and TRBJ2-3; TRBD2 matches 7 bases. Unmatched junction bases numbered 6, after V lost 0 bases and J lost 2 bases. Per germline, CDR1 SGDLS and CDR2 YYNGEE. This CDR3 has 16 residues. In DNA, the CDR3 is TGTGCCAGCAGCGTAGTGGGCGGGGGTAACACAGATACGCAGTATTTT. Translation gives CASSVVGGGNTDTQYF.